This TCR beta chain was found in a study of blood T cell repertoires in COVID-19 (dated by TCRdb to the early 2020s). A note on the overall study: The collaborator samples originated in the United States, Italy and Spain and spanned the acute and convalescent phases of COVID-19. The samples were drawn from the first 160 participants of the ongoing ImmuneRACE study and from 1,254 subjects provided by 6 global collaborators. The repertoires were released in a freely available public database intended as a resource for research on the immune response to SARS-CoV-2. The sample metadata nearly always contained a de-identified subject ID, COVID-19 status, age in years and sex. HLA class I and class II types, where available, came from metadata supplied by the sample provider rather than from assay-based typing. Subjects who had been exposed to COVID-19, were actively infected with it, or had recovered from it provided the deeply sampled blood TCRbeta repertoires that made up the dataset. The material from the prospective study consisted of cDNA or gDNA derived from T cells, B-cell-depleted T cells, or PBMCs. Points the paper makes about the study in general: The quantity of clinical and demographic metadata differed by source and by participant and was supplied without curation.

The germline V gene specifies SGDLS as CDR1 and YYNGEE as CDR2. V loses 0 bases of germline sequence and J loses 2 bases, and the interval between the two ends is 9 bases. The CDR3 has 14 amino acids, counting the end cysteine and phenylalanine. Of the read, only the CDR3 DNA is kept; its 42 bases are in frame from base 1. Collaborating institutions collected whole blood in K2EDTA tubes following their own protocols. Collaborator samples were shipped for TCRbeta analysis as frozen whole blood, isolated PBMCs, or DNA extracted from either sample type. This clone was counted once. It lacks a known antigen. Qualities for individual bases were not recorded, and no much larger clone is one base off. TCRbeta CDR3 regions were amplified from genomic DNA by means of the immunoSEQ Assay, a bias-controlled multiplex PCR. On the authors' methods: The number of nucleated cells in each sample was estimated from the amplification of reference gene primers within the assay. To quantify the absolute abundance of each unique TCRbeta CDR3 rearrangement, sequence reads were collapsed and filtered. For each sample, productive Simpson clonality was calculated as the square root of Simpson's diversity index across productive rearrangements. In TCRdb, the immuneACCESS table is reduced to in-frame sequences with V and J assigned. These tables do not hold every clone; where another copy was compared, an unresolved V gene accounts for under half, and the others remain unexplained. Clonal size and the V and J genes are those of that table, whereas D and trimming came from the DNA. This sample gives 80,000 or so clones in total; about nine tenths of them show up just once. Of the sample, roughly 2% falls within the top ten clones.

The specimen was peripheral blood. The sequence links TRBV9 to TRBJ2-7; a tentative D call is TRBD2 (6 bases match). The sequence was collected from a woman aged 55-70 years with acute or convalescent COVID-19. The DNA sequence is given as TGTGCCAGCAGCGTAGAAGGAGGGACCTACGAGCAGTACTTC. It codes for CASSVEGGTYEQYF.